Listed below are T cell receptor beta chains from one sample, sequenced in a study of CD8 T cells in Susac syndrome. MiXCR was run by TCRdb on the immunoSEQ multiplex PCR reads, yielding one entry per CDR3 protein. The sample has 55,000 to 80,000 distinct CDR3 sequences; 93% are singletons. Sequenced input: CD4+ T cells from PBMCs. These receptors were obtained from a human donor with Susac syndrome. The CDR3 runs from the conserved cysteine through the conserved F or W. The D gene is left open where the match is weak. Some rows have no size entry. The others give once, few or many, or a class for an expanded clone.

TRBV7-2	TRBD2	-	TRBJ2-7	CASSLIDGGALVEQYF	TGTGCCAGCAGCTTGATCGACGGGGGGGCTTTGGTCGAGCAGTACTTC
TRBV20-1	TRBD1	few	TRBJ2-7	CSARDKGQGAEQYF	TGCAGTGCTAGAGATAAGGGACAGGGTGCCGAGCAGTACTTC
TRBV7-2	-	-	TRBJ1-6	CASSSAGSSYNSPLHF	TGTGCCAGCAGCTCGGCAGGAAGCTCCTATAATTCACCCCTCCACTTT
TRBV10-2	-	-	TRBJ1-1	CASSEFPGSTEAFF	TGCGCCAGCAGTGAGTTCCCAGGGAGCACTGAAGCTTTCTTT
TRBV4-1	-	-	TRBJ2-1	CASSQGLLGGYNEQFF	TGCGCCAGCAGCCAAGGACTTTTGGGGGGCTACAATGAGCAGTTCTTC
TRBV6-1	-	-	TRBJ1-5	CAINSGAGNQPQHF	TGTGCCATCAATTCGGGGGCGGGCAATCAGCCCCAGCATTTT
TRBV6-2/TRBV6-3	-	-	TRBJ2-3	CAISGAGLVFTDTQYF	TGTGCCATCTCGGGGGCGGGGTTGGTGTTTACAGATACGCAGTATTTT
TRBV9	-	-	TRBJ2-6	CASRGTDGANVLTF	TGTGCCAGCAGAGGTACAGATGGGGCCAACGTCCTGACTTTC
TRBV2	-	once	TRBJ1-1	CASTFSGEITEAFF	TGTGCCAGCACCTTCTCCGGTGAGATCACTGAAGCTTTCTTT
TRBV28	TRBD1	-	TRBJ2-7	CASSTPTGAAPYEQYF	TGTGCCAGCAGTACCCCGACAGGGGCCGCACCCTACGAGCAGTACTTC
TRBV12-3/TRBV12-4	-	-	TRBJ2-7	CASSFGSTYEQYF	TGTGCCAGCAGTTTCGGCAGTACCTACGAGCAGTACTTC
TRBV4-1	-	-	TRBJ2-1	CASSYPGRYAYNEQFF	TGCGCCAGCAGCTACCCTGGGCGATATGCCTACAATGAGCAGTTCTTC
TRBV9	TRBD2	-	TRBJ2-5	CASSRLAGEETQYF	TGTGCCAGCAGCCGGCTAGCGGGGGAAGAGACCCAGTACTTC
TRBV7-2	-	-	TRBJ1-6	CASSLQHGGHSPLHF	TGTGCCAGCAGCTTACAACACGGAGGGCATTCACCCCTCCACTTT
TRBV14	TRBD2	-	TRBJ2-2	CASSQKILATVGELFF	TGTGCCAGCAGCCAAAAGATACTAGCGACGGTCGGGGAGCTGTTTTTT
TRBV5-1	TRBD1	-	TRBJ2-7	CASSLKIGTGKAYEQYF	TGCGCCAGCAGCTTAAAGATCGGGACAGGGAAAGCCTACGAGCAGTACTTC
TRBV27	TRBD1	once	TRBJ2-7	CASSRTGTGAYEQYF	TGTGCCAGCAGTCGTACCGGGACAGGGGCCTACGAGCAGTACTTC
TRBV4-2	-	-	TRBJ1-1	CASSQDWRVGEAFF	TGTGCCAGCAGCCAAGATTGGAGGGTCGGGGAAGCTTTCTTT
TRBV5-1	-	-	TRBJ2-3	CASSLAQQFSPTDTQYF	TGCGCCAGCAGCTTGGCACAGCAATTCTCTCCCACAGATACGCAGTATTTT
TRBV7-6	TRBD2	-	TRBJ2-3	CASSHSRGGSTDTQYF	TGTGCCAGCAGCCACTCGCGGGGGGGTAGCACAGATACGCAGTATTTT
TRBV19	TRBD1	-	TRBJ2-1	CASSILPGQAYNEQFF	TGTGCCAGTAGTATCCTCCCGGGACAGGCCTACAATGAGCAGTTCTTC
TRBV3-1	-	-	TRBJ1-1	CASSRSGWRGMVNTEAFF	TGTGCCAGCAGCCGTTCAGGTTGGAGGGGGATGGTAAACACTGAAGCTTTCTTT
TRBV20-1	-	-	TRBJ2-7	CSAPAFGEQYF	TGCAGTGCCCCGGCCTTCGGAGAGCAGTACTTC
TRBV28	-	-	TRBJ1-1	CAVEGGHTEAFF	TGTGCCGTCGAGGGGGGCCACACTGAAGCTTTCTTT
TRBV7-9	-	-	TRBJ1-2	CASSGRQIIEDGYTF	TGTGCCAGCAGCGGGCGGCAAATCATAGAAGATGGCTACACCTTC
TRBV7-8	TRBD2	-	TRBJ2-1	CASSLDEAGGSNEQFF	TGTGCCAGCAGCTTAGATGAAGCGGGGGGGTCTAATGAGCAGTTCTTC
TRBV18	TRBD1	-	TRBJ1-2	CASSPTDRDRGYTF	TGTGCCAGCTCACCCACCGACAGGGATCGCGGCTACACCTTC
TRBV4-2	-	-	TRBJ2-7	CASSQESSGGIYEQYF	TGTGCCAGCAGCCAAGAATCCAGCGGAGGGATTTACGAGCAGTACTTC
TRBV28	-	-	TRBJ2-5	CATLGADRETQYF	TGTGCCACCCTGGGAGCGGATAGGGAGACCCAGTACTTC
TRBV3-1	-	-	TRBJ2-3	CASSQGTLPQYF	TGTGCCAGCAGCCAAGGGACACTGCCGCAGTATTTT
TRBV20-1	-	-	TRBJ1-6	CSARESGRNSPLHF	TGCAGTGCTAGAGAGTCGGGGCGTAATTCACCCCTCCACTTT
TRBV4-3	TRBD2	-	TRBJ2-1	CASSQGLAGGQMRNEQFF	TGCGCCAGCAGCCAAGGACTAGCGGGGGGCCAAATGAGGAATGAGCAGTTCTTC
TRBV6-6	TRBD1	-	TRBJ1-1	CASSYQGARNTEAFF	TGTGCCAGCAGTTACCAGGGGGCGAGGAACACTGAAGCTTTCTTT
TRBV6-2/TRBV6-3	-	-	TRBJ2-6	CASSYTGVSGANVLTF	TGTGCCAGCAGTTACACGGGGGTATCTGGGGCCAACGTCCTGACTTTC
TRBV7-2	TRBD2	-	TRBJ2-7	CASSYSGTSGPQENEQYF	TGTGCCAGCAGCTACTCCGGGACTAGCGGGCCTCAGGAGAACGAGCAGTACTTC
TRBV14	-	-	TRBJ1-5	CASIGREYSNQPQHF	TGTGCCAGCATTGGCAGGGAATATAGCAATCAGCCCCAGCATTTT
TRBV28	-	-	TRBJ1-5	CASSLSWTAYNQPQHF	TGTGCCAGCAGTTTATCATGGACAGCCTACAATCAGCCCCAGCATTTT
TRBV6-5	-	-	TRBJ1-5	CASRIGLGQPQHF	TGTGCCAGCAGAATCGGACTGGGACAGCCCCAGCATTTT
TRBV3-1	-	-	TRBJ2-3	CASSQVRVPMLYF	TGTGCCAGCAGCCAAGTGCGGGTCCCCATGTTGTATTTT
TRBV7-2	-	-	TRBJ1-1	CASSLRNTEVFF	TGTGCCAGCAGCTTACGTAACACTGAAGTTTTCTTT
TRBV6-1	-	-	TRBJ2-7	CASSPRGRSTPYEQYF	TGTGCCAGCAGCCCTCGCGGCCGTTCGACTCCCTACGAGCAGTACTTC
TRBV12-3/TRBV12-4	-	-	TRBJ2-5	CASSTQAAAQETQYF	TGTGCCAGCAGTACCCAGGCAGCAGCGCAAGAGACCCAGTACTTC
TRBV9	-	-	TRBJ1-1	CASSGSRERRIF	TGTGCCAGCAGCGGATCCCGGGAACGGAGGATTTTT
TRBV6-5	-	-	TRBJ1-5	CASTQRGGQPQHF	TGTGCCAGCACCCAACGAGGGGGACAGCCCCAGCATTTT
TRBV19	-	-	TRBJ2-2	CASSISTGELFF	TGTGCCAGTAGTATTTCGACCGGGGAGCTGTTTTTT
TRBV7-6	-	-	TRBJ2-5	CASSSGFRGRNGETQYF	TGTGCCAGCAGCTCTGGTTTTAGAGGGCGCAACGGGGAGACCCAGTACTTC
TRBV25-1	-	-	TRBJ1-2	CASSAEPGAYGYTF	TGTGCCAGCAGTGCCGAGCCGGGGGCCTATGGCTACACCTTC
TRBV28	-	-	TRBJ2-7	CASSSKRGLNYEQYF	TGTGCCAGCAGTTCGAAGAGGGGCCTTAACTACGAGCAGTACTTC
TRBV20-1	TRBD2	few	TRBJ2-3	CSAGGTSGLTDTQYF	TGCAGTGCGGGCGGGACTAGCGGTCTCACGGATACGCAGTATTTT
TRBV28	-	once	TRBJ1-3	CASSVGWSGNTIYF	TGTGCCAGCAGTGTAGGTTGGTCTGGAAACACCATATATTTT